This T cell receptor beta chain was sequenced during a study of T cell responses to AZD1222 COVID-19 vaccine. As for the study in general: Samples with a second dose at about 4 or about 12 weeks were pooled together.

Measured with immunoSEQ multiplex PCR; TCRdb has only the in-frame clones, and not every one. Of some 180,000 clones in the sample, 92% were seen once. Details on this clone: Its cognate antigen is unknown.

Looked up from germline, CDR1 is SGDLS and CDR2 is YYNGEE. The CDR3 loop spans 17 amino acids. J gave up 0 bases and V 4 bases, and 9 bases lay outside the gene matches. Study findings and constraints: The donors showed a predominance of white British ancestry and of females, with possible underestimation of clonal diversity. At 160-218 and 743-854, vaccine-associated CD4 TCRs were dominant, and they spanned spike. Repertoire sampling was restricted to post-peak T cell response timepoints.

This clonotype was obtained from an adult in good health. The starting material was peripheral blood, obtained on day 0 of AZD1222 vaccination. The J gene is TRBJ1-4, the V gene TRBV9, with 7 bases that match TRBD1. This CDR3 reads CASSSGQVRATNEKLFF. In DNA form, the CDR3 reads TGTGCCAGCAGCTCCGGACAGGTTAGGGCAACTAATGAAAAACTGTTTTTT.